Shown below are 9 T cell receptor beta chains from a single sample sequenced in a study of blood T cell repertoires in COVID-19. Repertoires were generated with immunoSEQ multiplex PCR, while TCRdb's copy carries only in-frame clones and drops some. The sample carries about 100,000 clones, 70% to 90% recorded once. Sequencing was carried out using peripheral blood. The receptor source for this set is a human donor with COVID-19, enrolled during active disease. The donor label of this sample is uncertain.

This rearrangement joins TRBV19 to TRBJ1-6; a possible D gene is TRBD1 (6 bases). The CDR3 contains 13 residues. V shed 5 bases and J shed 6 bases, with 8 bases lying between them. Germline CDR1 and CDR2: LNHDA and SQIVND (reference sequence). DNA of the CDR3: TGTGCCAGTAGTTGGGGGCCTAATTCACCCCTCCACTTT. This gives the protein CASSWGPNSPLHF.

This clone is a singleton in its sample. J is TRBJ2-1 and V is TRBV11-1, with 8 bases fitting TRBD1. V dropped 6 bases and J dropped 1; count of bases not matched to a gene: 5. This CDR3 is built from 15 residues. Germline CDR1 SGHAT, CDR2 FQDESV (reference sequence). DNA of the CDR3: TGTGCCAGCAGACCCGGGACAGGATCCTACAATGAGCAGTTCTTC. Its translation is CASRPGTGSYNEQFF.

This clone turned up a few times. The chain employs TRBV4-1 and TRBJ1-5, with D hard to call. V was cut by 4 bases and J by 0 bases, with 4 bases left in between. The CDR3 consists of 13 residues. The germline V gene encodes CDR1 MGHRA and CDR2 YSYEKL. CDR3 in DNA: TGCGCCAGCAGCCCACATAGCAATCAGCCCCAGCATTTT. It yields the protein CASSPHSNQPQHF.

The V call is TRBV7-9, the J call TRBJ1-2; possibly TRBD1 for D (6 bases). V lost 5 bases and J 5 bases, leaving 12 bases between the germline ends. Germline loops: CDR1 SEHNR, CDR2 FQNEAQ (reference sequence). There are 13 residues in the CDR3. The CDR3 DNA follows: TGTGCCAGCAGCCCGGACAGTCTTTATGGCTACACCTTC. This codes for CASSPDSLYGYTF.

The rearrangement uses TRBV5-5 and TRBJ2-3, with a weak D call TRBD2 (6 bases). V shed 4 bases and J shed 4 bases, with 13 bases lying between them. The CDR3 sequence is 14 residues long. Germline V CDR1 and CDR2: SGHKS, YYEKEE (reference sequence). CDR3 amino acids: CASSGGKGADTQYF. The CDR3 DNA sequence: TGTGCCAGCAGCGGGGGGAAAGGAGCAGATACGCAGTATTTT.

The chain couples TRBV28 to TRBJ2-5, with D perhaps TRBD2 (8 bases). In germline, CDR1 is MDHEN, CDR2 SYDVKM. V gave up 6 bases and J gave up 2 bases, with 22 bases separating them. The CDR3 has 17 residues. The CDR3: CASRGGTAGASQETQYF. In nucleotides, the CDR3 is TGTGCCAGCAGGGGGGGGACAGCGGGAGCTTCTCAAGAGACCCAGTACTTC.

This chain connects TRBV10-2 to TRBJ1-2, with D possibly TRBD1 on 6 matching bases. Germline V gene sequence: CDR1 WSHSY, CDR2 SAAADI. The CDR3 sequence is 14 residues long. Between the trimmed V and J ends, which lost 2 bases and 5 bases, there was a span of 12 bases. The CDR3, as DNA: TGCGCCAGCAGTGAGGGACAGTTGATGTATGGCTACACCTTC. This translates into CASSEGQLMYGYTF.

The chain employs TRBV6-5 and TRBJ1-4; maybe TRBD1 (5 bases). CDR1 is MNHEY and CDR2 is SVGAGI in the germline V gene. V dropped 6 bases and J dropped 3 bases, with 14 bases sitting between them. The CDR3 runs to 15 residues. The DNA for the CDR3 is TGTGCCAGCAGGGTAAACCAGGGATCTAATGAAAAACTGTTTTTT. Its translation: CASRVNQGSNEKLFF.

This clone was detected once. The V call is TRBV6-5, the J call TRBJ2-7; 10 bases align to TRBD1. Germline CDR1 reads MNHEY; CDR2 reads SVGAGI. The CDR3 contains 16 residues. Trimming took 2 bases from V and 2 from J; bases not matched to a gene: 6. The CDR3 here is CASSYASDRGTYEQYF. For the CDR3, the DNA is TGTGCCAGCAGTTACGCATCGGACAGGGGGACCTACGAGCAGTACTTC.